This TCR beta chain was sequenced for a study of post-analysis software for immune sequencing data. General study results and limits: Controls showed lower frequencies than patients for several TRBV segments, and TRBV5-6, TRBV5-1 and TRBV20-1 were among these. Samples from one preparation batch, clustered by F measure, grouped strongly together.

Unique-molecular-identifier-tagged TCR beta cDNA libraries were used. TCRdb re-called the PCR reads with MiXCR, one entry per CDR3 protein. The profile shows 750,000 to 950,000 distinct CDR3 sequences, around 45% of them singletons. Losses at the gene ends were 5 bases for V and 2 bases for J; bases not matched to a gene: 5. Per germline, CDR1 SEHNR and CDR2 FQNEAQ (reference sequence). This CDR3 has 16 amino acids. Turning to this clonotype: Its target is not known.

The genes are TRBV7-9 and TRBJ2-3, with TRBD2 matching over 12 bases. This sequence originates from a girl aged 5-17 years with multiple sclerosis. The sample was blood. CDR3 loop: CASSKRLAGDTDTQYF. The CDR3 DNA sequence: TGTGCCAGCAGCAAACGACTAGCGGGAGACACAGATACGCAGTATTTT.